The next 14 T cell receptor beta chains were all read from a single sample in a study of blood T cell repertoires in COVID-19. Using immunoSEQ multiplex PCR, the repertoire was profiled, and TCRdb retains in-frame clones only, with some absent. The table includes 100,000 to 150,000 clones, about 89% detected once. The sample comprised peripheral blood. The receptors shown here come from a man aged 45-65 years with active or convalescent COVID-19.

The CDR3 DNA reads as TGTGCCACCAGCAGAGATTGGGGGGACAGGGGAACGAATCAGCCCCAGCATTTT. As protein: CATSRDWGDRGTNQPQHF. The J gene is TRBJ1-5, the V gene TRBV15; TRBD1 agrees at 10 bases. V lost 0 bases to trimming and J lost 4 bases; unmatched junction nucleotides: 9. The CDR3 covers 18 residues. Germline CDR1 is LNHNV and CDR2 is YYDKDF (reference sequence).

This clone was counted between two and nine times. The CDR3 DNA reads TGTGCCAGCTCACCGCAGCGGACAGGTTCCGGTGAAAAACTGTTTTTT. This codes for CASSPQRTGSGEKLFF. The chain uses TRBV18 and TRBJ1-4; TRBD1 matches 7 bases. CDR3 size: 16 residues. Unmatched junction bases numbered 11, after V lost 3 bases and J lost 7 bases. Germline CDR1 reads KGHSH; CDR2 reads LQKENI.

The V call is TRBV15, the J call TRBJ2-3, with D maybe TRBD1 (5 bases). Germline CDR1 reads LNHNV; CDR2 reads YYDKDF (reference sequence). V was pared by 2 bases and J by 6 bases, with 15 bases between. The CDR3 spans 15 residues. As DNA, the CDR3 is TGTGCCACCAGCAGATCGAGACAGCTAGTGGATACGCAGTATTTT. It encodes CATSRSRQLVDTQYF.

The rearrangement links TRBV20-1 to TRBJ2-7, with 8 bases identical to TRBD2. V was pared by 4 bases and J by 0 bases, with 8 bases of the junction left unmatched. The CDR3 extends over 15 amino acids. Germline V gene data show CDR1 as DFQATT and CDR2 as SNEGSKA (reference sequence). The CDR3: CSAIDRSGVSYEQYF. The CDR3 DNA is TGCAGTGCTATTGATCGTAGCGGGGTCTCCTACGAGCAGTACTTC.

The chain recombines TRBV18 with TRBJ1-2; 8 bases agree with TRBD1. CDR1 KGHSH and CDR2 LQKENI come from the germline V gene. The trim removed 4 bases at V and 5 bases at J, leaving 15 bases unmatched. This CDR3 comprises 17 residues. As DNA, the CDR3 is TGTGCCAGCTCACTAAGCCTCGGACAGGGAAAGGGGTATGGCTACACCTTC. Its protein is CASSLSLGQGKGYGYTF.

The chain has TRBV23-1 and TRBJ2-3; TRBD1 matches at 11 bases. TRBV23-1 is filed as an ORF, its function uncertain. The CDR3 extends over 17 amino acids. V gave up 3 bases and J gave up 0 bases; unmatched junction bases: 5. CDR3 protein: CASSHPRDRGSTDTQYF. CDR3 in DNA: TGCGCCAGCAGTCATCCCCGGGACAGGGGGAGCACAGATACGCAGTATTTT.

This CDR3 is CASSFSRGDTQYF. CDR3 nucleotide sequence: TGTGCCAGCAGCTTTAGCAGGGGGGATACGCAGTATTTT. V is TRBV7-2 and J is TRBJ2-3; 7 bases fit TRBD1. Losses at the gene ends were 3 bases for V and 6 bases for J; bases not matched to a gene: 3. Germline CDR1 SGHTA, CDR2 FQGNSA. This CDR3 comprises 13 residues.

The chain links TRBV7-2 to TRBJ1-2, with D perhaps TRBD1 (6 bases). Deletions cut 0 bases from V and 6 bases from J, with 14 bases between. The CDR3 is 15 amino acids. Germline CDR1 is SGHTA and CDR2 is FQGNSA. The DNA for the CDR3 is TGTGCCAGCAGCTTAGCCGCCACAGGGTCAAATGGCTACACCTTC. Its protein is CASSLAATGSNGYTF.

This chain uses TRBV24-1 with TRBJ2-3, with 11 bases matching TRBD2. Germline V lookup: CDR1 KGHDR, CDR2 SFDVKD. J was trimmed by 2 bases and V by 7 bases; bases with no gene match: 7. The CDR3 is 16 amino acids. CDR3: CATSTSGGGFTDTQYF. The DNA of the CDR3 is TGTGCCACCAGCACTAGCGGGGGTGGTTTCACAGATACGCAGTATTTT.

The chain couples TRBV7-9 to TRBJ2-1; TRBD2 matches at 9 bases. Germline CDR1 and CDR2: SEHNR and FQNEAQ (reference sequence). The length of the CDR3 is 17 residues. Trimming cost V 2 bases and J 4 bases; bases outside gene matches: 9. The CDR3 nucleotides are TGTGCCAGCAGCTTAAGTGCTCGGCTAGCGGGATACAATGAGCAGTTCTTC. Amino acid sequence: CASSLSARLAGYNEQFF.

This chain uses TRBV20-1 with TRBJ2-5, with D possibly being TRBD1 (6 bases). This CDR3 is 13 amino acids long. Trimming cost V 3 bases and J 9 bases, with 17 bases left between them. From germline, CDR1 is DFQATT and CDR2 SNEGSKA (reference sequence). As DNA, the CDR3 is TGCAGTGCTAGTACTGGGGGCCAAAGGTCCCAGTACTTC. Protein: CSASTGGQRSQYF.

This clone came up once. The chain links TRBV4-2 to TRBJ1-5; D not certain. The CDR3 covers 13 residues. V gave up 1 base and J gave up 5 bases, with 6 bases separating them. CDR1 is LGHNA, CDR2 YNFKEQ, per germline. The CDR3 DNA follows: TGTGCCAGCAGCCAAGTTTCAGATCAGCCCCAGCATTTT. It yields the protein CASSQVSDQPQHF.

V and J are TRBV18 and TRBJ2-7; D is uncertain. The CDR3 covers 12 residues. V was clipped by 3 bases and J by 4 bases, with 7 bases between them. Germline CDR1 is KGHSH and CDR2 is LQKENI. The CDR3 nucleotides are TGTGCCAGCTCACCGGAGACGTACGAGCAGTACTTC. Translating gives CASSPETYEQYF.

The chain is built from TRBV5-1 and TRBJ2-2, with D possibly being TRBD1 (6 bases). The CDR3 is 16 residues long. V was trimmed by 4 bases and J by 4 bases, leaving 17 bases between them. Germline V gene lookup returns CDR1 SGHRS and CDR2 YFSETQ. In DNA, the CDR3 is TGCGCCAGCAGCCCCCGGTTTGAAGGGGGCACCGGGGAGCTGTTTTTT. This translates into CASSPRFEGGTGELFF.